The TCR beta chain under discussion was sequenced for a study of cytomegalovirus exposure and HLA in healthy donors. In germline, CDR1 is LNHNV, CDR2 YYDKDF (reference sequence). Germline trimming cut 0 bases from V and 5 bases from J; bases unmatched to any gene: 12. This CDR3 spans 17 amino acids. The PCR contained 60 Vbeta and 13 Jbeta primers. Produced via immunoSEQ multiplex PCR; TCRdb's table is partial and in-frame only. Altogether roughly 130,000 clones are present, more than 65% being singletons, with the ten largest covering less than 3.5%. The J gene is TRBJ1-1, the V gene TRBV15; 7 bases agree with TRBD1. The sequencing sample was made of PBMCs. This clonotype originated in a man over 45 in good health and CMV-seronegative. CDR3 coding DNA: TGTGCCACCAGCAGAGATTTTGGGGCAGGGGGTAAGACTGAAGCTTTCTTT. This translates into CATSRDFGAGGKTEAFF.